The 32 T cell receptor beta chains reported below all come from one sample, sequenced in a study of tumor-infiltrating lymphocytes in localized non-small cell lung cancer. Libraries were prepared by immunoSEQ multiplex PCR; TCRdb keeps only in-frame clonotypes and omits some of them. There are 25,000 to 30,000 clones in the sample; approximately 85% occur only once, and about 2.1% lies in the top ten. The sequenced material came from lung tumor tissue. The source of these receptors is a human donor with non-small cell lung cancer.

V gene TRBV18 combines with J gene TRBJ1-6, with D uncertain. The CDR3 loop spans 15 amino acids. CDR1 and CDR2 from the germline V gene are KGHSH and LQKENI. Trimming removed 2 bases at V and 0 bases at J, with 5 bases between. Written as DNA, the CDR3 is TGTGCCAGCTCACCAGGGAGCTCCTATAATTCACCCCTCCACTTT. Its translation: CASSPGSSYNSPLHF.

V is TRBV11-2 and J is TRBJ2-7; D uncertain. With 2 bases removed from V and 5 bases from J, the gap between germline ends came to 16 bases. This CDR3 comprises 15 residues. Germline CDR1 reads SGHAT; CDR2 reads FQNNGV. In DNA form, the CDR3 reads TGTGCCAGCAGCTTATGGGCAGTCTCTTTCCACGAGCAGTACTTC. Translated: CASSLWAVSFHEQYF.

The chain employs TRBV30 and TRBJ2-3; the match to TRBD2 covers 8 bases. The CDR3 contains 15 residues. The germline V gene has CDR1 GTSNPN and CDR2 SVGIG (reference sequence). V trimming: 7 bases; J trimming: 4 bases; junction bases outside the gene matches: 13. CDR3: CASSRGGRIPDTQYF. The DNA of the CDR3 is TGTGCCTCGTCCCGGGGGGGCCGAATCCCAGATACGCAGTATTTT. Combining the CDR3 with reference TRBV30 and TRBJ2-3 gives the whole variable domain SQTIHQWPATLVQPVGSPLSLECTVEGTSNPNLYWYRQAAGRGLQLLFYSVGIGQISSEVPQNLSASRPQDRQFILSSKKLLLSDSGFYLCASSRGGRIPDTQYFGPGTRLTVL.

The rearrangement links TRBV7-6 to TRBJ1-1; 7 bases are a match to TRBD1. CDR3 length: 14 residues. V trimming: 2 bases; J trimming: 4 bases; junction bases outside the gene matches: 4. The V gene's germline CDR1 is SGHVS and CDR2 FNYEAQ. DNA of the CDR3: TGTGCCAGCAGCTTACAGGGGGAAGGCACTGAAGCTTTCTTT. Residues: CASSLQGEGTEAFF.

This chain uses TRBV5-1 with TRBJ2-3; 8 bases are a match to TRBD2. Germline-derived CDR1 and CDR2 are SGHRS and YFSETQ. This CDR3 comprises 16 residues. J lost 2 bases, V lost 4 bases, and 9 bases had no gene match. The CDR3 DNA sequence: TGCGCCAGCAGCAGATCGGCTAGCGGGTCCACAGATACGCAGTATTTT. Its translation is CASSRSASGSTDTQYF.

This chain connects TRBV30 to TRBJ1-4, with 10 positions matching TRBD1. The CDR3 loop spans 13 amino acids. Trimming removed 2 bases from V and 7 bases from J; junction bases left unmatched: 1. CDR1 is GTSNPN and CDR2 is SVGIG in the germline V gene (reference sequence). CDR3 residues: CAWSRDRGEKLFF. In nucleotides, the CDR3 is TGTGCCTGGAGTAGGGACAGGGGTGAAAAACTGTTTTTT.

V and J are TRBV29-1 and TRBJ2-1; D is perhaps TRBD2 (5 bases). The CDR3 totals 13 residues. Trimming took 4 bases from V and 2 from J, leaving 9 bases between them. The germline gives CDR1 SQVTM, CDR2 ANQGSEA. The CDR3 bases are TGCAGCGTTGGCCGGGGAACCTACAATGAGCAGTTCTTC. Its protein is CSVGRGTYNEQFF.

The CDR3 region is CAARGGSTDTQYF. CDR3 coding DNA: TGTGCTGCGCGGGGGGGCTCCACAGATACGCAGTATTTT. The chain carries TRBV6-5 and TRBJ2-3; 9 nucleotides line up with TRBD2. The CDR3 is 13 amino acids. Germline lookup yields CDR1 MNHEY and CDR2 SVGAGI.

Written as DNA, the CDR3 is TGTGCCAGCAGCTCTAGCGGGGGCAGCTCCTACAATGAGCAGTTCTTC. Translated, it gives CASSSSGGSSYNEQFF. The J gene is TRBJ2-1, the V gene TRBV5-4, with 10 positions matching TRBD2. The ends lost 3 bases at V and 0 bases at J; junction bases unmatched: 3. Germline V gene sequence: CDR1 SGHNT, CDR2 YYREEE (reference sequence). CDR3 size: 16 residues.

The rearrangement uses TRBV18 and TRBJ2-7; 7 bases are shared with TRBD1. CDR3 size: 13 residues. The V gene end was trimmed by 2 bases and the J gene end by 6 bases; junction bases not matched to a gene: 4. CDR1 is KGHSH and CDR2 is LQKENI in the germline V gene. The CDR3: CASSPTRDSEQYF. In nucleotides, the CDR3 is TGTGCCAGCTCACCAACCCGGGACAGCGAGCAGTACTTC.

The chain employs TRBV4-3 and TRBJ2-7, with TRBD1 matching 11 bases. CDR3 length: 15 amino acids. The germline gives CDR1 LGHNA, CDR2 YSLEER. V gave up 0 bases and J gave up 6 bases; unmatched junction bases: 4. The CDR3 loop is CASSQDWGTGGEQYF. The CDR3 region has the DNA TGCGCCAGCAGCCAAGATTGGGGGACAGGGGGCGAGCAGTACTTC.

This clone was seen only once. The V gene is TRBV7-2, the J gene TRBJ2-5; perhaps TRBD1 as D (6 bases). Germline V gene sequence: CDR1 SGHTA, CDR2 FQGNSA. V shed 5 bases and J shed 5 bases, with 15 bases lying between them. CDR3 length equals 14 residues. The CDR3: CASSPRQVRETQYF. For the CDR3, the DNA is TGTGCCAGCAGCCCCAGACAGGTACGGGAGACCCAGTACTTC.

CDR3 region: CASSVAGGQNNEQFF. CDR3 in DNA: TGTGCCAGCAGCGTCGCGGGGGGGCAAAACAATGAGCAGTTCTTC. The chain couples TRBV4-2 to TRBJ2-1; TRBD2 agrees at 9 bases. V was pared by 5 bases and J by 5 bases, with 7 bases of the junction left unmatched. CDR1 and CDR2 (germline): LGHNA, YNFKEQ. The CDR3 has 15 residues.

This clone was seen just once. The chain links TRBV29-1 to TRBJ2-3; 14 bases are a match to TRBD2. Per germline, CDR1 SQVTM and CDR2 ANQGSEA. This CDR3 comprises 13 residues. Trimming removed 6 bases from V and 6 bases from J; junction bases left unmatched: 2. The CDR3 bases are TGCAGCGTGAGACTAGCGGGGGGGGATACGCAGTATTTT. Protein: CSVRLAGGDTQYF.

CDR3 DNA: TGTGCCAGCAGCCAAGTTTCCTTCGACAGGGCGGATGAAAAACTGTTTTTT. It encodes CASSQVSFDRADEKLFF. The rearrangement joins TRBV4-2 to TRBJ1-4; the match to TRBD1 covers 7 bases. Germline V gene data show CDR1 as LGHNA and CDR2 as YNFKEQ. This CDR3 has 17 amino acids. With 1 base clipped from V and 6 bases from J, the junction kept 11 bases outside the gene matches.

The chain uses TRBV30 and TRBJ1-5; 7 bases are shared with TRBD1. Germline assignment: CDR1 GTSNPN and CDR2 SVGIG (reference sequence). Losses at the gene ends were 8 bases for V and 2 bases for J; bases not matched to a gene: 3. The CDR3 consists of 12 residues. The CDR3 coding sequence is TGTGCCCTTGACAGGGGCAATCAGCCCCAGCATTTT. Translating it yields CALDRGNQPQHF.

The chain couples TRBV9 to TRBJ2-3, with TRBD1 identical over 9 bases. V shed 0 bases and J 1 base; nucleotides not matched to a gene: 9. In germline, CDR1 is SGDLS, CDR2 YYNGEE. There are 18 residues in the CDR3. The CDR3 bases are TGTGCCAGCAGCGTAGCCCCCGGGTGGGACAGGGGCACAGATACGCAGTATTTT. Translating gives CASSVAPGWDRGTDTQYF.

The chain recombines TRBV5-4 with TRBJ2-3, with 10 bases matching TRBD2. CDR1 and CDR2 from the germline V gene are SGHNT and YYREEE (reference sequence). CDR3 length: 16 amino acids. J was trimmed by 0 bases and V by 4 bases; bases with no gene match: 5. CDR3 nucleotide sequence: TGTGCCAGCAGCGAGCGGACTAGCGGCAGCACAGATACGCAGTATTTT. Its protein product is CASSERTSGSTDTQYF.

The rearrangement links TRBV29-1 to TRBJ2-7, with D perhaps matching TRBD1 or TRBD2 (5 bases each). V was trimmed by 6 bases and J by 2 bases, leaving 14 bases between them. The CDR3 extends over 13 amino acids. Germline values: CDR1 SQVTM, CDR2 ANQGSEA. DNA of the CDR3: TGCAGCGTCCGGGACCTGCTCCCCTACGAGCAGTACTTC. It yields the protein CSVRDLLPYEQYF.

The J gene is TRBJ1-4, the V gene TRBV10-3, with D maybe TRBD1 (5 bases). Germline lookup yields CDR1 ENHRY and CDR2 SYGVKD. V was shortened by 6 bases and J by 3 bases, with 8 bases between the two germline ends. This CDR3 is 13 amino acids long. The CDR3 is CAIREGPNEKLFF. CDR3 coding DNA: TGTGCCATCAGGGAGGGGCCTAATGAAAAACTGTTTTTT.

V gene TRBV19 combines with J gene TRBJ2-3; no reliable D call. The germline V gene encodes CDR1 LNHDA and CDR2 SQIVND (reference sequence). CDR3 length equals 14 residues. Trimming took off 8 bases at V and 0 bases at J, with 12 bases between the two ends. The CDR3: CASARYPSTDTQYF. The DNA for the CDR3 is TGTGCCAGTGCTAGGTACCCTAGCACAGATACGCAGTATTTT.

The rearrangement links TRBV5-1 to TRBJ2-3, with 10 bases aligning to TRBD2. This CDR3 region has 15 residues. The V and J ends lost 3 bases and 3 bases, in that order; junction bases with no gene match: 4. Germline CDR1 is SGHRS and CDR2 is YFSETQ. In nucleotides, the CDR3 is TGCGCCAGCAGCTCACTAGCGGGGCCTACAGATACGCAGTATTTT. Its translation is CASSSLAGPTDTQYF.

The chain joins TRBV6-5 to TRBJ1-1, with unresolved D. In germline, CDR1 is MNHEY, CDR2 SVGAGI. Trimming stripped 5 bases from V and 1 base from J, with 8 bases between. This CDR3 contains 13 residues. CDR3 sequence: CASSAGRNTEAFF. The CDR3 region has the DNA TGTGCCAGCAGTGCCGGGAGGAACACTGAAGCTTTCTTT.

This chain joins TRBV4-3 and TRBJ1-3; unclear D gene. CDR1 is LGHNA and CDR2 is YSLEER in the germline V gene. This CDR3 has 13 residues. V lost 0 bases, J lost 4 bases, and 4 bases lay in between. The chain's CDR3 is CASSQDEGNTIYF. Here the CDR3 DNA reads TGCGCCAGCAGCCAAGATGAAGGAAACACCATATATTTT.

The V gene is TRBV18, the J gene TRBJ1-1, with D uncertain. CDR3 size: 15 residues. CDR1 and CDR2 from the germline V gene are KGHSH and LQKENI. V dropped 2 bases and J dropped 0 bases, with 10 bases sitting between them. The CDR3 DNA reads TGTGCCAGCTCACCAGGCGGAGATCTGAACACTGAAGCTTTCTTT. It encodes CASSPGGDLNTEAFF. Drawing the rest from reference TRBV18 and TRBJ1-1, the complete variable domain is NAGVMQNPRHLVRRRGQEARLRCSPMKGHSHVYWYRQLPEEGLKFMVYLQKENIIDESGMPKERFSAEFPKEGPSILRIQQVVRGDSAAYFCASSPGGDLNTEAFFGQGTRLTVV.

The chain carries TRBV29-1 and TRBJ1-2; the match to TRBD1 covers 8 bases. V gave up 5 bases and J gave up 6 bases; unmatched junction bases: 5. Germline V gives CDR1 SQVTM, CDR2 ANQGSEA. The CDR3 length is 12 residues. The CDR3 region is CSVRTGFDGYTF. The CDR3, as DNA: TGCAGCGTTCGGACAGGGTTTGATGGCTACACCTTC.

The chain carries TRBV19 and TRBJ1-5, with TRBD1 as a possible D gene (5 bases). The CDR3 contains 15 residues. V was cut by 4 bases and J by 3 bases, with 13 bases left in between. Germline lookup yields CDR1 LNHDA and CDR2 SQIVND (reference sequence). CDR3 loop: CASSTTGPLNQPQHF. CDR3 bases: TGTGCCAGTAGTACCACGGGACCCCTCAATCAGCCCCAGCATTTT.

The chain uses TRBV7-9 and TRBJ1-1; TRBD1 matches at 8 bases. V was clipped by 5 bases and J by 5 bases; unmatched bases: 4. The germline V gene encodes CDR1 SEHNR and CDR2 FQNEAQ (reference sequence). The CDR3 runs to 13 residues. The CDR3 DNA reads TGTGCCAGCAGCACGACAGGGGAAACTGAAGCTTTCTTT. Protein product: CASSTTGETEAFF.

The rearrangement uses TRBV5-1 and TRBJ1-5; D remains unclear. In germline, CDR1 is SGHRS, CDR2 YFSETQ. This CDR3 contains 15 residues. The V and J ends lost 0 bases and 5 bases respectively, with 12 bases between them. The CDR3: CASSLGTEGHQPQHF. CDR3 nucleotide sequence: TGCGCCAGCAGCTTGGGGACTGAGGGTCATCAGCCCCAGCATTTT.

The chain has TRBV15 and TRBJ2-1; 12 bases are a match to TRBD2. CDR3 length: 14 residues. V lost 6 bases to trimming and J lost 5 bases; unmatched junction nucleotides: 2. Germline CDR1 and CDR2: LNHNV and YYDKDF (reference sequence). The CDR3 DNA reads as TGTGCCACCAGGGGGACTAGCGGGCACAATGAGCAGTTCTTC. Amino acids: CATRGTSGHNEQFF. Using reference TRBV15 and TRBJ2-1 for the parts outside the CDR3, the full variable domain is DAMVIQNPRYQVTQFGKPVTLSCSQTLNHNVMYWYQQKSSQAPKLLFHYYDKDFNNEADTPDNFQSRRPNTSFCFLDIRSPGLGDTAMYLCATRGTSGHNEQFFGPGTRLTVL.

This clone was observed once. Other DNA sequences of this sample code for an identical CDR3. The gene calls are TRBV5-4 and TRBJ2-3; TRBD2 agrees at 10 bases. This CDR3 comprises 16 residues. From germline, CDR1 is SGHNT and CDR2 YYREEE (reference sequence). J lost 1 base, V lost 0 bases, and 2 bases had no gene match. CDR3 loop: CASSLGLAGGTDTQYF. The CDR3 DNA reads TGTGCCAGCAGCTTGGGGCTAGCGGGGGGCACAGATACGCAGTATTTT. The whole variable domain, remainder taken from reference TRBV5-4 and TRBJ2-3, is ETGVTQSPTHLIKTRGQQVTLRCSSQSGHNTVSWYQQALGQGPQFIFQYYREEENGRGNFPPRFSGLQFPNYSSELNVNALELDDSALYLCASSLGLAGGTDTQYFGPGTRLTVL.

Points on this clone: Other DNA sequences in this specimen translate into the identical CDR3. The chain couples TRBV6-5 to TRBJ2-1; TRBD2 might be the D (6 bases). V gave up 0 bases and J gave up 7 bases, with 10 bases separating them. This CDR3 spans 14 amino acids. Germline CDR1 and CDR2: MNHEY and SVGAGI. This CDR3 reads CASSYSGGRNEQFF. CDR3 nucleotide sequence: TGTGCCAGCAGTTACTCTGGAGGGAGGAATGAGCAGTTCTTC.